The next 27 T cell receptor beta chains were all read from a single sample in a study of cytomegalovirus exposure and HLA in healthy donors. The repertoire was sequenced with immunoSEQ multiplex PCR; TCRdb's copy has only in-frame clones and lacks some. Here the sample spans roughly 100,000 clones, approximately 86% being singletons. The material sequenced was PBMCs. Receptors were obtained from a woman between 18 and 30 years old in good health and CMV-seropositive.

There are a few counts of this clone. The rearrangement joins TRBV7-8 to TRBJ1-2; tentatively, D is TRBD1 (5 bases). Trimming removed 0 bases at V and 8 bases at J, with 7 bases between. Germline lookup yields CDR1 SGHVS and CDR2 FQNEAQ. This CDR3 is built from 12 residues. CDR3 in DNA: TGTGCCAGCAGCTTAGCGGGGGGAGGCTACACCTTC. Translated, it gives CASSLAGGGYTF. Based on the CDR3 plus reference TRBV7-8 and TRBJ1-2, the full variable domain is GAGVSQSPRYKVAKRGQDVALRCDPISGHVSLFWYQQALGQGPEFLTYFQNEAQLDKSGLPSDRFFAERPEGSVSTLKIQRTQQEDSAVYLCASSLAGGGYTFGSGTRLTVV.

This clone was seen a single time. The CDR3, as DNA: TGTGCCAGCAGCTTGATGGGCCAGAACCCCTATGGCTACACCTTC. This gives the protein CASSLMGQNPYGYTF. The chain uses TRBV13 and TRBJ1-2, with D hard to call. The V and J ends lost 3 bases and 4 bases respectively, with 15 bases between them. In germline, CDR1 is PRHDT, CDR2 FYEKMQ (reference sequence). The CDR3 extends over 15 amino acids.

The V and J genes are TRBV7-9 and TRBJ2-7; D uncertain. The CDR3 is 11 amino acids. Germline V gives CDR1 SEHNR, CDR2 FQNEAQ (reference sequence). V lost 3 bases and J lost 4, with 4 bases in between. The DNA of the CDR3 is TGTGCCAGCAGCTTTATATACGAGCAGTACTTC. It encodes CASSFIYEQYF.

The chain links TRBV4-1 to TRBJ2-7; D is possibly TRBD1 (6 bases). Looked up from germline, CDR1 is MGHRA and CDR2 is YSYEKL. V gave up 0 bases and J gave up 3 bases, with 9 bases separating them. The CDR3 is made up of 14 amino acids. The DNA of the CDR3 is TGCGCCAGCAGCCAAGAACAGGGAGACTACGAGCAGTACTTC. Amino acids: CASSQEQGDYEQYF.

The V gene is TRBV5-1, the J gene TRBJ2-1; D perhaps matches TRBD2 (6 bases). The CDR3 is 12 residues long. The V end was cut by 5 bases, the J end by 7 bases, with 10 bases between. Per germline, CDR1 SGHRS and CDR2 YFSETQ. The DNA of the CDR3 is TGCGCCAGCAGACCAGGAGGGAATGAGCAGTTCTTC. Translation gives CASRPGGNEQFF.

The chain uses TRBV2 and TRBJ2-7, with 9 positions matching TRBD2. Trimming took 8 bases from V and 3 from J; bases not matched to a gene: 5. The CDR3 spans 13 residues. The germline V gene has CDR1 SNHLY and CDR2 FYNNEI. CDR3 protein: CASSGLALYEQYF. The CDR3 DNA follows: TGTGCCAGCTCGGGACTAGCCCTCTACGAGCAGTACTTC.

The CDR3 reads CATSSTGGEGYTF. As DNA, the CDR3 is TGTGCCACCAGCAGTACAGGGGGCGAAGGCTACACCTTC. The chain has TRBV15 and TRBJ1-2; 9 bases match TRBD1. V was clipped by 3 bases and J by 8 bases; unmatched bases: 4. Germline V CDR1 and CDR2: LNHNV, YYDKDF (reference sequence). CDR3 length equals 13 residues.

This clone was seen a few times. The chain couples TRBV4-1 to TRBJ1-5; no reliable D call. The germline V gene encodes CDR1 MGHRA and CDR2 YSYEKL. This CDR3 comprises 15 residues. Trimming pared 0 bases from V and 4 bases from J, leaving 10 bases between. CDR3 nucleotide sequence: TGCGCCAGCAGCCAAGACGATTCTATTAATCAGCCCCAGCATTTT. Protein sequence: CASSQDDSINQPQHF.

The CDR3 region is CASSESGTGVSYNEQFF. The DNA for the CDR3 is TGTGCCAGCAGTGAATCCGGGACAGGGGTCTCCTACAATGAGCAGTTCTTC. The chain joins TRBV25-1 to TRBJ2-1, with TRBD1 matching 10 bases. This CDR3 contains 17 residues. Looked up from germline, CDR1 is MGHDK and CDR2 is SYGVNS. The ends lost 1 base at V and 0 bases at J; junction bases unmatched: 3.

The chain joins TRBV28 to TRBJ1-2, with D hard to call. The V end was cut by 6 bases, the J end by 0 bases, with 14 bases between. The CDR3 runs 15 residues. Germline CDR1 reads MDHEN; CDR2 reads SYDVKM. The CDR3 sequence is CASSRPRVTNYGYTF. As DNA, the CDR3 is TGTGCCAGCAGCCGCCCGCGGGTGACTAACTATGGCTACACCTTC.

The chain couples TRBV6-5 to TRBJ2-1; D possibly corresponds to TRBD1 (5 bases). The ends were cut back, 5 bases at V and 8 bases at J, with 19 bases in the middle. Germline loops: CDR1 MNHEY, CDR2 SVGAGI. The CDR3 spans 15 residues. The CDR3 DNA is TGTGCCAGCAGTCCCGAGTCCCCACAGGTGCATGAGCAGTTCTTC. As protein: CASSPESPQVHEQFF.

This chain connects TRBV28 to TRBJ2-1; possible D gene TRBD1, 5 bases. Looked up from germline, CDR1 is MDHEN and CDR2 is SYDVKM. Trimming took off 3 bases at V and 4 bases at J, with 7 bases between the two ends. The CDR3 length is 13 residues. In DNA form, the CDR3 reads TGTGCCAGCAGTTTTGACAGTTACAATGAGCAGTTCTTC. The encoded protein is CASSFDSYNEQFF. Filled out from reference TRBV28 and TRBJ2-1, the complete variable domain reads DVKVTQSSRYLVKRTGEKVFLECVQDMDHENMFWYRQDPGLGLRLIYFSYDVKMKEKGDIPEGYSVSREKKERFSLILESASTNQTSMYLCASSFDSYNEQFFGPGTRLTVL.

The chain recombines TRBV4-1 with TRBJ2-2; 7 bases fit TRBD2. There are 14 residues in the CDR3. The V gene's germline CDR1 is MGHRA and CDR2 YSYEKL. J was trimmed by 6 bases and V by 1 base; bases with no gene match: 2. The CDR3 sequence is CASSQAGGAGELFF. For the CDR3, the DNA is TGCGCCAGCAGCCAAGCTGGGGGGGCCGGGGAGCTGTTTTTT.

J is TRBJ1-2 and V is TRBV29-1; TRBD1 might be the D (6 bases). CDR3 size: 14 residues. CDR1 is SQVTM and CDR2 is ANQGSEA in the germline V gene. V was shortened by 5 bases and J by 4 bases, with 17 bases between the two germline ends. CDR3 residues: CSVLFVRGTYGYTF. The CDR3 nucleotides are TGCAGCGTTTTATTTGTCAGGGGAACCTATGGCTACACCTTC.

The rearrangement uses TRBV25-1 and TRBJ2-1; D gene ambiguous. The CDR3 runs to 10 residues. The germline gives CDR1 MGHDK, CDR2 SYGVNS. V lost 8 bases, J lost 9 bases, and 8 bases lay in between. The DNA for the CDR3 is TGTGCCAGCTCGCTCGGTGAGCAGTTCTTC. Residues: CASSLGEQFF.

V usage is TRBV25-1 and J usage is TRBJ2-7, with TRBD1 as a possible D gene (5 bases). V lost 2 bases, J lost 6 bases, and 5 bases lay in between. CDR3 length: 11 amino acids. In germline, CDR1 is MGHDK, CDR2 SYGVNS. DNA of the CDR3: TGTGCCAGCAGTGAACAGGGCGAGCAGTACTTC. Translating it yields CASSEQGEQYF.

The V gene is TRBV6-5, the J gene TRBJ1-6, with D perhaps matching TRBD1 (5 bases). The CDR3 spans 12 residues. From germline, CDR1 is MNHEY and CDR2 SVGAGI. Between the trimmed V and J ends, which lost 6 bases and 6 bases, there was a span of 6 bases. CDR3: CASRGPNSPLHF. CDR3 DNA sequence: TGTGCCAGCAGGGGGCCTAATTCACCCCTCCACTTT.

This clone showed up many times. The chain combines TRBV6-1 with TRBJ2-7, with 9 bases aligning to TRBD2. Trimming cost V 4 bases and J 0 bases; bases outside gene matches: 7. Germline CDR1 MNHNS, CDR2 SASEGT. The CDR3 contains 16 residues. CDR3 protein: CASSGPTSGFSYEQYF. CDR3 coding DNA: TGTGCCAGCAGTGGGCCTACTAGCGGGTTCTCCTACGAGCAGTACTTC.

The CDR3 coding sequence is TGTGCCAGCTCACCGGACAGGGCCTACGAGCAGTACTTC. Residues: CASSPDRAYEQYF. V and J are TRBV18 and TRBJ2-7, with TRBD1 identical over 8 bases. The germline CDR1 and CDR2 sequences are KGHSH and LQKENI. The CDR3 is made up of 13 amino acids. V shed 3 bases, J shed 2 bases, and the junction held 0 bases outside the gene matches.

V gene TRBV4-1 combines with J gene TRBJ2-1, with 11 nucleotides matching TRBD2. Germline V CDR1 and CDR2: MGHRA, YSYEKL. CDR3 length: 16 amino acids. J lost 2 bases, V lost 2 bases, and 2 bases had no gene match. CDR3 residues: CASSQLLAGAYNEQFF. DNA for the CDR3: TGCGCCAGCAGCCAACTACTAGCGGGAGCCTACAATGAGCAGTTCTTC.

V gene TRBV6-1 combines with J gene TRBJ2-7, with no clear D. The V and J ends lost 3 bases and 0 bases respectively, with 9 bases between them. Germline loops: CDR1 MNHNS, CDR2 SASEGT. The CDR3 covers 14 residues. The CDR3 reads CASSDYSSSYEQYF. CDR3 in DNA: TGTGCCAGCAGTGATTACAGCAGCTCCTACGAGCAGTACTTC.

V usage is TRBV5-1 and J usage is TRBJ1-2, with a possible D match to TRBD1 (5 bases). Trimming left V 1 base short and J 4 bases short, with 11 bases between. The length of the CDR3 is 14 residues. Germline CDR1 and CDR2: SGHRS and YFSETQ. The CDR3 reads CASSLNPGRYGYTF. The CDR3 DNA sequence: TGCGCCAGCAGCTTGAACCCAGGGCGCTATGGCTACACCTTC.

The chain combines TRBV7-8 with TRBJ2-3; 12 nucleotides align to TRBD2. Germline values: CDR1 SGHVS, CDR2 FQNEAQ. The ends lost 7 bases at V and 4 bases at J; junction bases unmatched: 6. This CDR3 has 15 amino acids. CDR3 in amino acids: CASNFLAGGSDTQYF. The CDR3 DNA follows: TGTGCCAGCAATTTCCTAGCGGGAGGGTCAGATACGCAGTATTTT.

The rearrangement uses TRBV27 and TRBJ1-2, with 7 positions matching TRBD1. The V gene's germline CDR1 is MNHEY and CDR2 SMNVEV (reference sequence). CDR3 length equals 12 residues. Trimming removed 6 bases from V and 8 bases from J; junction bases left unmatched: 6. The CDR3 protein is CASSDTGVGYTF. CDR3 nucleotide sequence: TGTGCCAGCAGCGACACAGGGGTCGGCTACACCTTC.

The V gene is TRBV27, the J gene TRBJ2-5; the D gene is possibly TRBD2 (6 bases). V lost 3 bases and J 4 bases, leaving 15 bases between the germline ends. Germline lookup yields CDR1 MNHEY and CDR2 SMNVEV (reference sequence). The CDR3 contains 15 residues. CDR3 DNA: TGTGCCAGCAGTTTGGTTGCCCTAGCGCCAGAGACCCAGTACTTC. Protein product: CASSLVALAPETQYF.

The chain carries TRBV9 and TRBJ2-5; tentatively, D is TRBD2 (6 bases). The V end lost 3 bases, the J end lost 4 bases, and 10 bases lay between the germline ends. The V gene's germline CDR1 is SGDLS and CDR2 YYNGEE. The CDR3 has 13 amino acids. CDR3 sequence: CASSGGTLETQYF. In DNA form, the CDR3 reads TGTGCCAGCAGCGGCGGGACCTTAGAGACCCAGTACTTC.

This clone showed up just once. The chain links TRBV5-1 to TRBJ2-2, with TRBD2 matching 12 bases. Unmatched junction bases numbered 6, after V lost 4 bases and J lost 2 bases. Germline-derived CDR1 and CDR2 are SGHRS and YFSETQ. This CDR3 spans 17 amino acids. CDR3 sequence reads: CASSLLLAGGNTGELFF. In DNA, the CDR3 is TGCGCCAGCAGCCTTTTACTAGCGGGGGGCAACACCGGGGAGCTGTTTTTT.